This T cell receptor beta chain comes out of a study of shared T cell receptors in the human thymus (dated by TCRdb to the early 2020s). With regard to the full study: The study examined how the human thymus generates shared, self-reactive T-cell receptor alpha chains.

Receptors were amplified or captured by the immunoSEQ multiplex PCR assay. TCRdb took this table from immuneACCESS and kept in-frame rearrangements with V and J called. Such tables lack part of the clones; where checked against another copy, unresolved V genes explain under half of the gap, and the rest is unexplained. The sample table contains more than 550,000 clones; only one count was recorded for 80% to 90% of them. In total, the top ten clones hold 0.009% to 0.0095% of the sample. Including cysteine and phenylalanine, the CDR3 has 15 amino acids. Only the CDR3 region is kept as DNA, spanning 45 bases read in frame from base 1. Reading the germline V gene gives CDR1 SQVTM and CDR2 ANQGSEA. For this chain, trimming is 7 bases at the V end and 5 bases at the J end, and the number of junction bases without a gene match is 9. Remarks on this clone: Its antigen specificity is not known. No per-base quality is available; no much larger clone lies one base away.

The same data also went into a second study, on human thymus T cells. The second paper states: Donors were immunologically healthy infants undergoing open corrective cardiac surgery for congenital heart defects in Finland. Thymus tissue was obtained as surgical resects removed during corrective cardiac surgery. Usage of V and J gene segments appeared to be biased in both the thymic and the peripheral blood repertoires. The related research found that thymic TCR repertoires overlapped highly between unrelated individuals. The study characterized TCR alpha and beta repertoires from fewer than 10 infant thymus samples and four related peripheral blood samples. Donor ages ranged from about 7 to 244 days, and the cohort comprised five or six male and two female infants. After being mechanically released from the tissue, thymocytes were kept at -70 degrees C in pellets of about 9-32 million cells. A QIAsymphony instrument was used to extract genomic DNA from frozen cell pellets. The immunoSEQ multiplex PCR assay was used to amplify the TCRB and TCRAD loci from a standardized quantity of quality-controlled genomic DNA. Amplicons spanned the V(D)J region at a length sufficient to cover the CDR3 and identify V and J genes. The amplicons were sequenced on an Illumina platform via the commercial immunoSEQ service. Primer bias and sequencing errors were corrected as previously described, and TCRAD and TCRB were defined on the basis of the IMGT database. Analysis of the repertoires was done with immunoSEQ Analyzer 3.0 and VDJTools and included basic statistics, V/J segment usage, diversity estimates, rarefaction and pairwise overlap. To estimate diversity, the Chao1, ChaoE, Efron-Thisted, Shannon and inverse Simpson indices were applied, and diversity was also estimated on datasets down-sampled to the smallest sample. Repertoire overlap used strict matching of CDR3 nucleotide sequence, V gene and J gene, with Jaccard-based multidimensional scaling clustering. On average, thymus samples gave 800,000 or so unique TCRB clonotypes, whereas blood samples gave 75,000 to 85,000.

The chain joins TRBV29-1 to TRBJ2-3; the junction holds 13 bases that match TRBD2. Sequencing was performed on thymocytes. The receptor's source is a boy in the first two years of life with a congenital heart defect. Donor details come from another sample of the same person, matched by shared clones. CDR3 region: CSGKLAGGPVDTQYF. The nucleotide sequence reads TGCAGCGGAAAACTAGCGGGGGGGCCGGTAGATACGCAGTATTTT.